What follows are 31 T cell receptor beta chains derived from one specimen sequenced in a study of cytomegalovirus exposure and HLA in healthy donors. PCR was performed using 60 Vbeta and 13 Jbeta primers. Measured with immunoSEQ multiplex PCR; TCRdb has only the in-frame clones, and not every one. The sample shows 200,000 or so clones, roughly 80% of them seen only once. Sequenced: PBMCs. Source of these receptors: a middle-aged man in good health and CMV-seronegative.

This chain uses TRBV6-5 with TRBJ1-1, with a tentative D call TRBD1 (5 bases). Per the germline V gene, CDR1 is MNHEY and CDR2 is SVGAGI. Trimming took off 0 bases at V and 6 bases at J, with 11 bases between the two ends. The CDR3 runs 14 residues. The CDR3 region has the DNA TGTGCCAGCAGTTACTCGGGGGGGTGGGCTGAAGCTTTCTTT. Amino acids: CASSYSGGWAEAFF.

J is TRBJ1-2 and V is TRBV2, with D unresolved. The V end was cut by 0 bases, the J end by 4 bases, with 12 bases between. CDR3 size: 15 residues. Germline V gene lookup returns CDR1 SNHLY and CDR2 FYNNEI. DNA for the CDR3: TGTGCCAGCAGTGAAGCGGGCCTATCCGGCTATGGCTACACCTTC. Protein sequence: CASSEAGLSGYGYTF. The entire variable domain, with the rest obtained from reference TRBV2 and TRBJ1-2, is as follows: EPEVTQTPSHQVTQMGQEVILRCVPISNHLYFYWYRQILGQKVEFLVSFYNNEISEKSEIFDDQFSVERPDGSNFTLKIRSTKLEDSAMYFCASSEAGLSGYGYTFGSGTRLTVV.

The chain is built from TRBV7-8 and TRBJ2-7, with D tentatively TRBD1 (5 bases). CDR3 length equals 18 residues. Looked up from germline, CDR1 is SGHVS and CDR2 is FQNEAQ. Deletions cut 0 bases from V and 4 bases from J, with 22 bases between. The CDR3 protein is CASSLAKGSTQETYEQYF. CDR3 DNA sequence: TGTGCCAGCAGCTTAGCGAAGGGGTCTACTCAGGAGACATACGAGCAGTACTTC.

This clone has at least ten counts. The junction does not match germline at one end; this may be a read error. This chain links TRBV11-2 with TRBJ1-2; D not resolved. Germline lookup yields CDR1 SGHAT and CDR2 FQNNGV. This CDR3 region has 14 residues. CDR3 in amino acids: CASSQSIQTRGYTF. DNA of the CDR3: TGCGCCAGCAGCCAATCTATTCAGACTCGGGGCTACACCTTC.

The rearrangement joins TRBV18 to TRBJ1-6, with a weak D call TRBD1 (5 bases). Germline V lookup: CDR1 KGHSH, CDR2 LQKENI. The germline V and J ends were trimmed by 1 base and 0 bases, with 10 bases remaining between them. This CDR3 has 17 amino acids. The CDR3 DNA is TGTGCCAGCTCACCACTACAGGAGAGCTCCTATAATTCACCCCTCCACTTT. This sequence encodes CASSPLQESSYNSPLHF.

This chain links TRBV4-3 with TRBJ2-1; 13 nucleotides align to TRBD2. The CDR3 consists of 19 residues. Germline assignment: CDR1 LGHNA and CDR2 YSLEER. The V segment lost 3 bases and the J segment 0 bases; nucleotides outside the gene matches: 8. CDR3 sequence reads: CASSHTSGGDLGSYNEQFF. The CDR3, as DNA: TGCGCCAGCAGCCATACTAGCGGGGGGGACCTGGGCTCCTACAATGAGCAGTTCTTC.

This rearrangement joins TRBV9 to TRBJ2-3; D remains unclear. Germline assignment: CDR1 SGDLS and CDR2 YYNGEE. The V end lost 1 base, the J end lost 0 bases, and 6 bases lay between the germline ends. This CDR3 is 14 amino acids long. The CDR3 sequence is CASSVTGSTDTQYF. DNA of the CDR3: TGTGCCAGCAGCGTAACCGGGAGCACAGATACGCAGTATTTT.

The gene calls are TRBV4-3 and TRBJ1-4, with unresolved D. Germline CDR1 LGHNA, CDR2 YSLEER. The CDR3 is made up of 14 amino acids. V lost 1 base to trimming and J lost 4 bases, with 7 bases between them. The CDR3 nucleotides are TGCGCCAGCAGCCAAGCCGGGGTTAATGAAAAACTGTTTTTT. This sequence encodes CASSQAGVNEKLFF.

The chain carries TRBV30 and TRBJ1-5, with D possibly matching TRBD1 (6 bases). The germline V and J ends were trimmed by 3 bases and 5 bases, with 8 bases remaining between them. This CDR3 has 12 residues. Germline CDR1 and CDR2: GTSNPN and SVGIG (reference sequence). CDR3 loop: CAWRQGYQPQHF. In DNA, the CDR3 is TGTGCCTGGAGACAGGGCTATCAGCCCCAGCATTTT.

The chain combines TRBV15 with TRBJ1-1, with D possibly TRBD1 on 5 matching bases. The V end was cut by 2 bases, the J end by 5 bases, with 15 bases between. There are 15 residues in the CDR3. Germline V gene data show CDR1 as LNHNV and CDR2 as YYDKDF (reference sequence). The CDR3 sequence: CATSRPQGRGTEAFF. The CDR3, as DNA: TGTGCCACCAGCAGACCCCAGGGAAGGGGAACTGAAGCTTTCTTT.

The genes are TRBV15 and TRBJ1-1; TRBD1 is a possible D gene (6 bases). Deletions cut 5 bases from V and 5 bases from J, with 15 bases between. This CDR3 has 14 amino acids. Per the germline V gene, CDR1 is LNHNV and CDR2 is YYDKDF (reference sequence). CDR3 in amino acids: CATSPRGGGTEAFF. In nucleotides, the CDR3 is TGTGCCACCAGCCCCAGGGGCGGGGGGACTGAAGCTTTCTTT.

DNA for the CDR3: TGTGCCAGCAGCCTCGAAGCACCAAACTCCTACGAGCAGTACTTC. Translated, it gives CASSLEAPNSYEQYF. The chain employs TRBV6-5 and TRBJ2-5, with D uncertain. The J call is doubtful: the DNA matches TRBJ2-7 better. The CDR3 covers 15 residues. The germline V gene encodes CDR1 MNHEY and CDR2 SVGAGI.

This chain uses TRBV27 with TRBJ1-6, with TRBD1 matching over 10 bases. The CDR3 has 16 amino acids. V lost 5 bases and J lost 6; bases outside the gene matches: 7. The germline CDR1 and CDR2 sequences are MNHEY and SMNVEV (reference sequence). CDR3 protein: CASSIRQGAINSPLHF. CDR3 in DNA: TGTGCCAGCAGTATTCGACAGGGGGCGATTAATTCACCCCTCCACTTT.

The sample holds a few counts of this clone. This rearrangement joins TRBV5-5 to TRBJ1-2, with D maybe TRBD1 (5 bases). CDR1 is SGHKS, CDR2 YYEKEE, per germline (reference sequence). The CDR3 loop spans 15 amino acids. The ends were cut back, 3 bases at V and 6 bases at J, with 18 bases in the middle. This CDR3 is CASSSKGLPGDGYTF. The CDR3 nucleotides read TGTGCCAGCAGCTCAAAGGGACTGCCCGGCGATGGCTACACCTTC.

The chain has TRBV9 and TRBJ2-3; 9 bases line up with TRBD2. CDR1 SGDLS and CDR2 YYNGEE come from the germline V gene. V lost 4 bases, J lost 8 bases, and 11 bases stayed unmatched. The CDR3 totals 15 residues. CDR3 bases: TGTGCCAGCAGCCCCGAGGCGGGGGGGCCCTCTACGCAGTATTTT. Protein product: CASSPEAGGPSTQYF. Complete variable domain (other parts from reference TRBV9 and TRBJ2-3): DSGVTQTPKHLITATGQRVTLRCSPRSGDLSVYWYQQSLDQGLQFLIQYYNGEERAKGNILERFSAQQFPDLHSELNLSSLELGDSALYFCASSPEAGGPSTQYFGPGTRLTVL.

The rearrangement links TRBV6-4 to TRBJ1-2; D perhaps matches TRBD1 (6 bases). The germline V gene has CDR1 MRHNA and CDR2 SNTAGT. Trimming stripped 3 bases from V and 7 bases from J, with 15 bases between. The CDR3 consists of 14 residues. As DNA, the CDR3 is TGTGCCAGCAGTGAAGAGGGACAAAGGGGTGGCTACACCTTC. Protein sequence: CASSEEGQRGGYTF.

The chain employs TRBV2 and TRBJ2-5; D gene unclear. This CDR3 is 10 amino acids long. Trimming left V 10 bases short and J 5 bases short, with 8 bases between. CDR1 is SNHLY, CDR2 FYNNEI, per germline. CDR3 sequence reads: CATQAETQYF. The CDR3 DNA reads as TGTGCCACCCAGGCTGAGACCCAGTACTTC. The complete variable domain, with remaining parts taken from reference TRBV2 and TRBJ2-5, reads EPEVTQTPSHQVTQMGQEVILRCVPISNHLYFYWYRQILGQKVEFLVSFYNNEISEKSEIFDDQFSVERPDGSNFTLKIRSTKLEDSAMYFCATQAETQYFGPGTRLLVL.

The gene calls are TRBV7-2 and TRBJ2-3; maybe TRBD1 (5 bases). The CDR3 sequence is 14 residues long. In germline, CDR1 is SGHTA, CDR2 FQGNSA. V gave up 4 bases and J gave up 0 bases, with 8 bases separating them. The CDR3 spells CASSSRASTDTQYF. The CDR3 DNA sequence: TGTGCCAGCAGCTCCAGGGCTAGCACAGATACGCAGTATTTT.

This clone was counted at least ten times. This sequence joins TRBV11-2 and TRBJ1-5; D remains ambiguous. V lost 5 bases and J 0 bases, leaving 11 bases between the germline ends. Per germline, CDR1 SGHAT and CDR2 FQNNGV. The CDR3 loop spans 15 amino acids. The CDR3 sequence is CASSLYLGSNQPQHF. CDR3 sequence (DNA): TGTGCCAGCAGCCTATACCTAGGTAGCAATCAGCCCCAGCATTTT.

This clone was seen a handful of times. The rearrangement uses TRBV2 and TRBJ2-6; possible D gene TRBD2, 6 bases. The length of the CDR3 is 14 residues. CDR1 is SNHLY and CDR2 is FYNNEI in the germline V gene. Trimming took off 10 bases at V and 2 bases at J, with 12 bases between the two ends. The CDR3 loop is CATIPGAGANVLTF. CDR3 bases: TGTGCCACCATCCCGGGAGCTGGGGCCAACGTCCTGACTTTC.

DNA of the CDR3: TGTGCCAGTAGTATAGATCCCGTGCGCCCTTTCAATCAGCCCCAGCATTTT. Protein: CASSIDPVRPFNQPQHF. This chain links TRBV19 with TRBJ1-5; no clear D. The germline V gene has CDR1 LNHDA and CDR2 SQIVND (reference sequence). The germline V and J ends were trimmed by 0 bases and 3 bases, with 15 bases remaining between them. The CDR3 runs to 17 residues.

In this sample, this clone turned up a few times. CDR3 bases: TGTGCCAGTAGTATGGCGGGGGGCGAGCTCCTCCACTTT. Translation gives CASSMAGGELLHF. The V gene is TRBV19, the J gene TRBJ1-6; the D gene is possibly TRBD1 (6 bases). This CDR3 has 13 amino acids. V dropped 3 bases and J dropped 15 bases, with 15 bases sitting between them. Germline CDR1 is LNHDA and CDR2 is SQIVND (reference sequence). Supplemented by reference TRBV19 and TRBJ1-6, the full variable domain reads DGGITQSPKYLFRKEGQNVTLSCEQNLNHDAMYWYRQDPGQGLRLIYYSQIVNDFQKGDIAEGYSVSREKKESFPLTVTSAQKNPTAFYLCASSMAGGELLHFGNGTRLTVT.

The rearrangement links TRBV12-2 to TRBJ2-5; TRBD2 is taken as the D call from the table, unchecked against the DNA. TRBV12-2 is labeled a pseudogene. CDR3 length equals 13 residues. CDR3 bases: TGTGCAAGTCTGTCCGGGAGCGACGAGACCCAGTACTTC. Translated: CASLSGSDETQYF.

The rearrangement joins TRBV7-8 to TRBJ1-6, with D tentatively TRBD1 (6 bases). Germline CDR1 is SGHVS and CDR2 is FQNEAQ. Trimming took 5 bases from V and 0 from J, leaving 11 bases between them. The CDR3 has 16 amino acids. The CDR3 protein is CASSPRQDSYNSPLHF. The CDR3 DNA reads as TGTGCCAGCAGCCCACGACAGGACTCCTATAATTCACCCCTCCACTTT.

The rearrangement joins TRBV9 to TRBJ1-2; D gene ambiguous. There are 12 residues in the CDR3. Germline values: CDR1 SGDLS, CDR2 YYNGEE. The V gene lost 4 bases and the J gene lost 8 bases, with 12 bases spanning the gap. CDR3 loop: CASSLMVGGYTF. The CDR3 bases are TGTGCCAGCAGCCTAATGGTGGGCGGCTACACCTTC.

CDR3 sequence (DNA): TGCGCCAGCAGCCTGAGGTTTGACACCATATATTTT. Translating gives CASSLRFDTIYF. V gene TRBV4-3 combines with J gene TRBJ1-3, with D hard to call. Trimming took 4 bases from V and 8 from J, leaving 9 bases between them. CDR3 length: 12 amino acids. Germline V CDR1 and CDR2: LGHNA, YSLEER.

The chain recombines TRBV5-5 with TRBJ1-3, with no clear D. The CDR3 is made up of 13 amino acids. The ends were cut back, 0 bases at V and 2 bases at J, with 3 bases in the middle. Germline V gene lookup returns CDR1 SGHKS and CDR2 YYEKEE (reference sequence). CDR3 sequence reads: CASSLAAGNTIYF. The CDR3 region has the DNA TGTGCCAGCAGCTTGGCGGCTGGAAACACCATATATTTT.

This clone showed up just a few times. The V call is TRBV19, the J call TRBJ2-7; the match to TRBD1 covers 8 bases. This CDR3 is 15 amino acids long. After removal of 3 bases from V and 2 bases from J, the junction contained 6 bases not matched to a gene. In germline, CDR1 is LNHDA, CDR2 SQIVND (reference sequence). CDR3 amino acids: CASSIFGQGTYEQYF. Written as DNA, the CDR3 is TGTGCCAGTAGTATCTTCGGACAGGGAACCTACGAGCAGTACTTC.

The CDR3 reads CASSIRGEKLFF. DNA of the CDR3: TGTGCCAGTAGTATACGGGGAGAAAAACTGTTTTTT. The chain combines TRBV19 with TRBJ1-4; D unclear. Per germline, CDR1 LNHDA and CDR2 SQIVND (reference sequence). V lost 2 bases and J 8 bases, leaving 6 bases between the germline ends. This CDR3 has 12 residues.

CDR3 amino acids: CASSYSGGAKTQYF. The DNA of the CDR3 is TGTGCCAGCAGCTATTCAGGGGGCGCGAAGACCCAGTACTTC. V is TRBV7-2 and J is TRBJ2-5; 8 bases are shared with TRBD1. The trim removed 4 bases at V and 6 bases at J, leaving 7 bases unmatched. Germline CDR1 reads SGHTA; CDR2 reads FQGNSA. The CDR3 contains 14 residues.

The J gene is TRBJ1-6, the V gene TRBV19, with D tentatively TRBD1 (5 bases). Trimming stripped 5 bases from V and 3 bases from J, with 11 bases between. The CDR3 is 15 residues long. Germline V gives CDR1 LNHDA, CDR2 SQIVND (reference sequence). The CDR3 protein is CASSLGQNYNSPLHF. The CDR3 DNA reads TGTGCCAGTAGTTTAGGACAAAACTATAATTCACCCCTCCACTTT.